The rows below give T cell receptor beta chains drawn from one sample of a study of blood T cell repertoires in COVID-19. Using immunoSEQ multiplex PCR, the repertoire was profiled, and TCRdb retains in-frame clones only, with some absent. The top ten hold approximately 8.1% of the sample, which has 210,000 or so clones, 80% to 90% seen once. The sequenced material came from peripheral blood. These TCRs come from a woman aged 50 to 60 with active or convalescent COVID-19. CDR3s include the opening cysteine and the closing phenylalanine or tryptophan. Each record gives: clone size, D gene, J gene, V gene, CDR3 DNA, CDR3 protein. D genes are given only for firm matches. Not every row has a clone size; where given, it reads once, few, many or a size class.

>NA|TRBD1|TRBJ2-1|TRBV7-6
TGTGCCAGCAGCCGTACAGGGGGCGCCAATGGGAGAGTCAATGAGCAGTTCTTC
CASSRTGGANGRVNEQFF
>few|NA|TRBJ1-5|TRBV2
TGTGCCAGCAGTTTCTCCGGACAGCTCAATCAGCCCCAGCATTTT
CASSFSGQLNQPQHF
>NA|TRBD1|TRBJ1-2|TRBV24-1
TGTGCCACCAGTGAGGCCGGGACAGGTGCCTTGGCCTATGGCTACACCTTC
CATSEAGTGALAYGYTF
>few|TRBD1|TRBJ1-3|TRBV6-5
TGTGCCAGCAGCAGACAGGGGGCTGGAAACACCATATATTTT
CASSRQGAGNTIYF
>few|TRBD2|TRBJ2-3|TRBV5-1
TGCGCCAGCAGCTTTTTGGCGGGGGGGACAGATACGCAGTATTTT
CASSFLAGGTDTQYF
>NA|NA|TRBJ1-1|TRBV5-1
TGCGCCAGCAGCTCGGCAGGTTCGAACACTGAAGCTTTCTTT
CASSSAGSNTEAFF
>NA|NA|TRBJ1-3|TRBV11-2
TGTGCCAGCAGCCTACAGGACGGCTCTGGAAACACCATATATTTT
CASSLQDGSGNTIYF
>NA|NA|TRBJ2-2|TRBV18
TGTGCCAGCTCACCTCATAGCGCCGGGGAGCTGTTTTTT
CASSPHSAGELFF
>few|TRBD2|TRBJ2-7|TRBV7-3
TGTGCCAGCAGCTTCGGGACTAGCTCACCCTACGAGCAGTACTTC
CASSFGTSSPYEQYF
>once|NA|TRBJ2-3|TRBV5-6
TGTGCCAGCAGCATCAATCGGGGTGATACGCAGTATTTT
CASSINRGDTQYF
>NA|NA|TRBJ2-6|TRBV2
TGTGCCAGCAGTGAACCCCCGTCTGGGGCCAACGTCCTGACTTTC
CASSEPPSGANVLTF
>NA|NA|TRBJ1-1|TRBV5-8
TGTGCCAGCAGCACCCAGGTATCGCTGAACACTGAAGCTTTCTTT
CASSTQVSLNTEAFF
>NA|TRBD1|TRBJ1-1|TRBV18
TGTGCCAGCTCACCACCGGGGACAGCGAACACTGAAGCTTTCTTT
CASSPPGTANTEAFF
>NA|TRBD1|TRBJ2-7|TRBV2
TGTGCCAGCAAAACGACAGGGGGCCCCTACGAGCAGTACTTC
CASKTTGGPYEQYF
>NA|NA|TRBJ1-1|TRBV5-1
TGCGCCAGCAGCTTGGCGGGGGGCAACACTGAAGCTTTCTTT
CASSLAGGNTEAFF
>NA|TRBD2|TRBJ2-5|TRBV18
TGTGCCAGCTCACCATACAGCGGGAACCGAGAGACCCAGTACTTC
CASSPYSGNRETQYF
>NA|NA|TRBJ2-1|TRBV24-1
TGTGCCACCAGCCCTTCGGTAGTGGAGAATAGGAATGAGCAGTTCTTC
CATSPSVVENRNEQFF
>few|TRBD2|TRBJ2-1|TRBV5-1
TGCGCCAGCAGCCGGGGAGGGTCTGAGCAGTTCTTC
CASSRGGSEQFF
>NA|NA|TRBJ2-3|TRBV7-8
TGTGCCAGCAGCTTAGTGTCAGGGAGGAGCACAGATACGCAGTATTTT
CASSLVSGRSTDTQYF
>NA|TRBD2|TRBJ2-5|TRBV5-4
TGTGCCAGCAGCTTGGACGCTAGCGGGGGGAGGGAGACCCAGTACTTC
CASSLDASGGRETQYF
>NA|NA|TRBJ1-5|TRBV20-1
TGCAGTGCTAGTACAGGGTTCAACCAGCCCCAGCATTTT
CSASTGFNQPQHF
>NA|TRBD2|TRBJ2-2|TRBV7-3
TGTGCCAGCAGCTGGACTAGCGGGAGTACCGGGGAGCTGTTTTTT
CASSWTSGSTGELFF
>NA|NA|TRBJ2-2|TRBV15
TGTGCCACCAGCAGTGAAGATAAAGCAGGGTTAGGTGGGGAGCTGTTTTTT
CATSSEDKAGLGGELFF
>NA|NA|TRBJ1-2|TRBV6-5
TGTGCCAGCACTCAAGGGGGGGATTGGTATGGCTACACCTTC
CASTQGGDWYGYTF
>once|TRBD1|TRBJ2-3|TRBV19
TGTGCCAGTAGAGGACAGGGCGTCACAGATACGCAGTATTTT
CASRGQGVTDTQYF
>NA|TRBD1|TRBJ1-6|TRBV7-6
TGTGCCAGCAGCTTAGCGGCGGGACAGGGGATTAGCTCACCCCTCCACTTT
CASSLAAGQGISSPLHF
>once|NA|TRBJ1-1|TRBV19
TGTGCCACCCTGGGCCCTAACCGTGGCGGGCTAAACACTGAAGCTTTCTTT
CATLGPNRGGLNTEAFF
>NA|TRBD1|TRBJ2-7|TRBV24-1
TGTGCCACCAGTGATCCCGGACAGGGGGCGAAGGTGCAGTACTTC
CATSDPGQGAKVQYF
>NA|NA|TRBJ2-1|TRBV19
TGTGCCAGTAGTATCCCCAGCTCCTACAATGAGCAGTTCTTC
CASSIPSSYNEQFF
>once|NA|TRBJ2-7|TRBV29-1
TGCAGCGTTGAACTCAAGACGGGGGCGGGAGTCGGGGAGCAGTACTTC
CSVELKTGAGVGEQYF
>NA|TRBD1|TRBJ2-3|TRBV30
TGTGCCTGGGGAACAGGGGGCTGGGCAGATACGCAGTATTTT
CAWGTGGWADTQYF
>NA|NA|TRBJ1-4|TRBV28
TGTGCCAGCAGCTCACCCCTACCAGAGGGTGAAAAACTGTTTTTT
CASSSPLPEGEKLFF
>NA|TRBD2|TRBJ2-2|TRBV28
TGTGCCAGTCGTGGCGGGGGGTACACCGGGGAGCTGTTTTTT
CASRGGGYTGELFF
>NA|NA|TRBJ2-5|TRBV6-5
TGTGCCAGCAGAAAGCTAGGGACTCTTCAAGAGACCCAGTACTTC
CASRKLGTLQETQYF
>NA|TRBD1|TRBJ1-1|TRBV27
TGTGCCAGCAGTTCGCGCCGGGCGACAGGGGCTGAAGCTTTCTTT
CASSSRRATGAEAFF
>NA|NA|TRBJ1-2|TRBV25-1
TGTGCCAGCAGTGAATCGACAGGTTTTGGCTACACCTTC
CASSESTGFGYTF
>NA|NA|TRBJ1-2|TRBV28
TGTGCCAGCAGTCAAGGGGGGGGCGGTGGCTATGGCTACACCTTC
CASSQGGGGGYGYTF
>NA|TRBD1|TRBJ1-2|TRBV28
TGTGCCAGCAGTACCGGACAGGGAGGCTACACCTTC
CASSTGQGGYTF
>NA|TRBD2|TRBJ2-1|TRBV3-1/TRBV3-2
TGTGCCAGCAGCCAAGCTTACCAGGGACTAGCGAAGTACAATGAGCAGTTCTTC
CASSQAYQGLAKYNEQFF
>once|NA|TRBJ1-2|TRBV9
TGTGCCAGCAGCGTAGTCGAGGCAGGGGAGGGAGCTAACTATGGCTACACCTTC
CASSVVEAGEGANYGYTF
>once|TRBD2|TRBJ2-3|TRBV28
TGTGCCAGCAGCTTACTACTAGCGGGGACAGATACGCAGTATTTT
CASSLLLAGTDTQYF
>NA|TRBD1|TRBJ1-1|TRBV30
TGTGCCTGGAGCTACCGGGACAGGGGACGGAACACTGAAGCTTTCTTT
CAWSYRDRGRNTEAFF
>once|NA|TRBJ2-2|TRBV12-3/TRBV12-4
TGTGCCAGCAGCGGGACAACCGGGGAGCTGTTTTTT
CASSGTTGELFF
>NA|NA|TRBJ2-7|TRBV5-1
TGCGCCAGCAGCTTGGAAAGGGCGGGGTACGAGCAGTACTTC
CASSLERAGYEQYF
>NA|TRBD2|TRBJ2-7|TRBV28
TGTGCCAGCAGACTCTCGGGGCTAGCGGGCGAGCAGTACTTC
CASRLSGLAGEQYF
>NA|NA|TRBJ2-7|TRBV28
TGTGCCAGCACCCCTGCGGATTCCTACGAGCAGTACTTC
CASTPADSYEQYF
>NA|NA|TRBJ2-2|TRBV9
TGTGCCAGCACTGGGGGACAAAACACCGGGGAGCTGTTTTTT
CASTGGQNTGELFF
>NA|NA|TRBJ2-6|TRBV5-1
TGCGCCAGCAGCTTTACAGGGTCAGGGGCCAACGTCCTGACTTTC
CASSFTGSGANVLTF
>NA|TRBD1|TRBJ1-2|TRBV7-9
TGTGCCAGCAGCCGGGACAGGGATGTGTTTGGCTACACCTTC
CASSRDRDVFGYTF
>once|NA|TRBJ2-5|TRBV19
TGTGCCAGTACCCCCTCGGGGGATGTTGAGACCCAGTACTTC
CASTPSGDVETQYF
>few|NA|TRBJ2-2|TRBV11-2
TGTGCCAGCAGCTTACGGGGGGACAAGAACACCGGGGAGCTGTTTTTT
CASSLRGDKNTGELFF
>once|TRBD2|TRBJ2-7|TRBV5-1
TGCGCCAGCAGCCCACTAGCGGGGAGCTCCTACGAGCAGTACTTC
CASSPLAGSSYEQYF